This TCR beta chain is from a study of shared clonotypes between healthy human individuals. Findings and caveats of the study: Relative to clonotypes present in all four donors, those not shared had lower generation probabilities. It was observed that roughly 5.1% of naive CD4 clonotypes were shared across several donors.

Germline CDR1 is SGHRS and CDR2 is YFSETQ. V shed 1 base, J shed 3 bases, and the junction held 7 bases outside the gene matches. The CDR3 loop spans 18 amino acids. Generated by immunoSEQ multiplex PCR, the TCRdb table keeps only in-frame clones and is missing some. The repertoire includes 2 million to 2.5 million clones, 85% to 95% of them detected once, and roughly 0.34% sits in the top ten. As to this clone: Its cognate antigen is unknown.

The sequenced sample consisted of naive CD4+ T cells from PBMCs. Subset given: CD45RA+ positively selected. This sequence originates from a man aged 18 to 30 in good health. Some clones in this sample may be carry-over from other donors' samples. The rearrangement joins TRBV5-1 to TRBJ2-2, with TRBD2 matching over 12 bases. Here the CDR3 DNA reads TGCGCCAGCAGCTTGTCGGCGACTAGCGGGAGTTACACCGGGGAGCTGTTTTTT. This encodes CASSLSATSGSYTGELFF.